This T cell receptor beta chain was sequenced during a study of cytotoxic CD8 clonotypes in ibrutinib-treated CLL. Profiling relied on immunoSEQ multiplex PCR, and the TCRdb table lists in-frame clones only, not all of them. This table holds more than 110,000 clones, 76% found once. Overall study results and limits: Treatment saw public clonotypes, which were uncommon, either contract or stay stable. Clonality grew at ibrutinib response; at progression, it decreased back toward baseline. Clonality at baseline surpassed age-matched healthy donors and tracked circulating CD8+ T-cell counts. For progressing versus sustained-remission patients, sampling times were not the same.

This CDR3 region has 18 residues. J gave up 0 bases and V 7 bases, and 16 bases lay outside the gene matches. Germline loops: CDR1 SGHRS, CDR2 YFSETQ. This clone was seen only a few times. What it binds is unknown. Sequencing was performed on PBMCs, taken after 24 months of ibrutinib treatment. The sequence was collected from a human donor with chronic lymphocytic leukemia. This sequence joins TRBV5-1 and TRBJ2-3, with TRBD2 matching over 8 bases. CDR3: CASRRGSLAGSSTDTQYF. The CDR3 DNA reads TGCGCCAGCCGTCGGGGAAGTCTAGCGGGTTCTAGCACAGATACGCAGTATTTT.